This record covers a single T cell receptor beta chain. Its specificity is not known. Some clones are missing from TCRdb's copy, which holds only in-frame ones; the method was immunoSEQ multiplex PCR. This sample has about 22,000 clones, with around nine tenths found just once. This sample is part of a study of T cells in localized non-small cell lung cancer. CDR3 size: 16 residues. Germline CDR1 is SGHTA and CDR2 is FQGNSA. Unmatched junction bases numbered 4, after V lost 1 base and J lost 4 bases. Study-wide findings and caveats: Of the tissues analyzed, uninvolved adjacent lung showed maximal T cell clonality, greater than tumor. Without multi-region sequencing, intratumor heterogeneity could not be excluded. A median of about 52 clones ranked among the top 100 in tumor appeared in adjacent lung.

The TCR was taken from a man aged 35 to 69 with stage II squamous cell lung carcinoma. V usage is TRBV7-2 and J usage is TRBJ2-3, with 11 nucleotides matching TRBD2. Source: PBMCs, taken before any cancer treatment. CDR3 sequence: CASSLVLAGGPDTQYF. Written as DNA, the CDR3 is TGTGCCAGCAGCTTAGTCCTAGCGGGGGGACCAGATACGCAGTATTTT.